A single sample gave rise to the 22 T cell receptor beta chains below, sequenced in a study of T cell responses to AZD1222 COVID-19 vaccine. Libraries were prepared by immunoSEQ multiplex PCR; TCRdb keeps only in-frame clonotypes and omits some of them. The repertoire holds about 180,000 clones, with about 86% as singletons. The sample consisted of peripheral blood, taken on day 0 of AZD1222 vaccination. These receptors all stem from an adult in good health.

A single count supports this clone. The CDR3 loop is CASSGDFPYEQYF. CDR3 coding DNA: TGTGCCAGCAGCGGGGACTTTCCCTACGAGCAGTACTTC. This chain joins TRBV11-3 and TRBJ2-7, with D possibly matching TRBD2 (6 bases). Looked up from germline, CDR1 is SGHNT and CDR2 is YENEEA. Trimming removed 5 bases from V and 2 bases from J, with 10 bases in between. CDR3 length: 13 residues.

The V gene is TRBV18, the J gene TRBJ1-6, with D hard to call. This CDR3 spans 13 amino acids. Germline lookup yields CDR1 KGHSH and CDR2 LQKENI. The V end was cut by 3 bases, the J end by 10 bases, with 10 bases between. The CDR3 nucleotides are TGTGCCAGCTCACCGGTAGAAGGGTCACCCCTCCACTTT. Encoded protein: CASSPVEGSPLHF.

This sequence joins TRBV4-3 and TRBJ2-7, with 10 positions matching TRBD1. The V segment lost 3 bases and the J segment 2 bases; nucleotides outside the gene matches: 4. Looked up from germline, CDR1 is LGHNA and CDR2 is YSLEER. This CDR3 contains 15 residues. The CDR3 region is CASSQGDRGTYEQYF. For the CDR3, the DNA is TGCGCCAGCAGCCAGGGGGACAGGGGAACCTACGAGCAGTACTTC.

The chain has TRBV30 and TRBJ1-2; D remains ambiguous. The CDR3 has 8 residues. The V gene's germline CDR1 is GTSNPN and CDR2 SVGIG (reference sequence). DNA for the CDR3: TGTGGGGCAGAAGGCTACACCTTC. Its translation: CGAEGYTF.

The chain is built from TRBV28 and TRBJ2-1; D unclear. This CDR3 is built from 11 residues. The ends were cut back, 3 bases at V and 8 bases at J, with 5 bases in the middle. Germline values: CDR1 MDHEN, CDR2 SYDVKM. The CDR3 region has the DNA TGTGCCAGCAGTTTGGCGGATGAGCAGTTCTTC. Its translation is CASSLADEQFF.

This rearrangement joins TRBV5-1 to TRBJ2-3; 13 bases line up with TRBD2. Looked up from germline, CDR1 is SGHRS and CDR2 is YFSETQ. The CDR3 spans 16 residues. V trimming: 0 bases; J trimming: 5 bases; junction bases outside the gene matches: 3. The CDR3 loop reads CASSLAGTSGVDTQYF. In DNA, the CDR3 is TGCGCCAGCAGCTTGGCCGGGACTAGCGGGGTAGATACGCAGTATTTT.

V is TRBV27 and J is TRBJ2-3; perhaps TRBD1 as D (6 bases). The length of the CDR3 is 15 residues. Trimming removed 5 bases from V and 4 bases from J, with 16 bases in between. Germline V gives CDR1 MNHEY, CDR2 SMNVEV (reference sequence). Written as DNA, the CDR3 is TGTGCCAGCAGTATTATCTCCCAGGGGCCAGATACGCAGTATTTT. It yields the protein CASSIISQGPDTQYF.

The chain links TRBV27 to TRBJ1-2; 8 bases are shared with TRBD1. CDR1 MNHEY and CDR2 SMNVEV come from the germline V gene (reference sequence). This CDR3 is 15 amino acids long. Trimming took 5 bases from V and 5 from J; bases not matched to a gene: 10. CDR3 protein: CASSRRGQGGYGYTF. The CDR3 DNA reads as TGTGCCAGCAGTCGACGCGGACAGGGCGGGTATGGCTACACCTTC.

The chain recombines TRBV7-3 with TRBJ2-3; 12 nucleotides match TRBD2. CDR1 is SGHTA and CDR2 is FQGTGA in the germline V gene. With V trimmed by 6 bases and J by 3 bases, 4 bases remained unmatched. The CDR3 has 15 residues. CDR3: CASSPSGRGTDTQYF. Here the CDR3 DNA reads TGTGCCAGCAGTCCTAGCGGGAGGGGGACAGATACGCAGTATTTT.

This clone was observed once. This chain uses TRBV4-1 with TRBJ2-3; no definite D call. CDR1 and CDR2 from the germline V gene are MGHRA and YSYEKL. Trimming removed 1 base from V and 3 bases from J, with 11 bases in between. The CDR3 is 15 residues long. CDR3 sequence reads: CASSQVGRTTDTQYF. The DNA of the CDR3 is TGCGCCAGCAGCCAAGTCGGCCGTACGACAGATACGCAGTATTTT.

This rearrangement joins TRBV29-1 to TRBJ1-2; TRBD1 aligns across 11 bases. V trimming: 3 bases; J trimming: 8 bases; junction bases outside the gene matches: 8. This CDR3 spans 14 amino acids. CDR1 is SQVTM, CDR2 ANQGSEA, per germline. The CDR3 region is CSVDTGQGARGYTF. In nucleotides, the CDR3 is TGCAGCGTTGATACCGGACAGGGGGCGCGAGGCTACACCTTC.

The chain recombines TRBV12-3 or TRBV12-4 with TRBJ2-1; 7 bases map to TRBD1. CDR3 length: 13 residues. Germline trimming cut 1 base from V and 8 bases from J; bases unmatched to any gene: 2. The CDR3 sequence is CASSLGTGDEQFF. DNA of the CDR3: TGTGCCAGCAGTTTAGGGACAGGCGATGAGCAGTTCTTC.

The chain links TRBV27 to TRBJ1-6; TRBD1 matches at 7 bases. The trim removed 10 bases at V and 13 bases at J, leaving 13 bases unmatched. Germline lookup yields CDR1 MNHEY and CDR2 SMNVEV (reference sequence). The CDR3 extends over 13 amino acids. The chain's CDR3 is CATSLTGRTPLHF. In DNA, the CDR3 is TGTGCCACCTCCTTGACAGGGAGGACGCCCCTCCACTTT.

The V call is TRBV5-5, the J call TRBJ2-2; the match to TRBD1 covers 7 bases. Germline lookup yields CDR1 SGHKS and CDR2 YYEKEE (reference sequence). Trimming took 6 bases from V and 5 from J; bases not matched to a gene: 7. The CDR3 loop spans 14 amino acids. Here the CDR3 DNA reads TGTGCCAGCATCACCGGGACAGATACCGGGGAGCTGTTTTTT. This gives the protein CASITGTDTGELFF.

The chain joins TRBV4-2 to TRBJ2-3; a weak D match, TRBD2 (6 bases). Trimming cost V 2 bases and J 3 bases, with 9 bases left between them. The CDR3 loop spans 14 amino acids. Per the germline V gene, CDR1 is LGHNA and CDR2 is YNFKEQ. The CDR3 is CASSQLGGTDTQYF. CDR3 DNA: TGTGCCAGCAGCCAACTCGGGGGAACAGATACGCAGTATTTT.

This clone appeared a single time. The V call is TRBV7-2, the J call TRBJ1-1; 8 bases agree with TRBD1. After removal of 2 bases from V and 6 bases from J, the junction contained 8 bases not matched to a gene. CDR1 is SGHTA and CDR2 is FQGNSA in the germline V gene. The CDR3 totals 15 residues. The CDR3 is CASSLQGADVAEAFF. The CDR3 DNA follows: TGTGCCAGCAGCTTACAGGGGGCAGACGTCGCTGAAGCTTTCTTT.

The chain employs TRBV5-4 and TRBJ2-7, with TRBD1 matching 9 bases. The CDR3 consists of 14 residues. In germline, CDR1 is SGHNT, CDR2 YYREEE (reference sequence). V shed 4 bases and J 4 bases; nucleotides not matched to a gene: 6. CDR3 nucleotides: TGTGCCAGCAGCCCGGGACAGGGTGGGTACGAGCAGTACTTC. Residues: CASSPGQGGYEQYF.

CDR3 DNA sequence: TGCAGCGTGGGCGGGACAGTTTACAATGAGCAGTTCTTC. Protein sequence: CSVGGTVYNEQFF. V and J are TRBV29-1 and TRBJ2-1; D possibly corresponds to TRBD1 (7 bases). The CDR3 runs 13 residues. Per germline, CDR1 SQVTM and CDR2 ANQGSEA. The V and J ends lost 6 bases and 4 bases respectively, with 13 bases between them.

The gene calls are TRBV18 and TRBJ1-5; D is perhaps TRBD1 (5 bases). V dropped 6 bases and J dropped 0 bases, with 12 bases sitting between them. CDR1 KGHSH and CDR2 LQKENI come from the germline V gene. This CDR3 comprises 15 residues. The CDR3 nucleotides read TGTGCCAGCTCCTCCCTGGGGGATAGCAATCAGCCCCAGCATTTT. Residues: CASSSLGDSNQPQHF.

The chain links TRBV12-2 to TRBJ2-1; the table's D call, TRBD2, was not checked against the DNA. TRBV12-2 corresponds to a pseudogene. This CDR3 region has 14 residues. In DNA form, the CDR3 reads TGTGCAAGTCGCTTAAGACTAGCGGAAAATGAGCAGTTCTTC. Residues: CASRLRLAENEQFF.

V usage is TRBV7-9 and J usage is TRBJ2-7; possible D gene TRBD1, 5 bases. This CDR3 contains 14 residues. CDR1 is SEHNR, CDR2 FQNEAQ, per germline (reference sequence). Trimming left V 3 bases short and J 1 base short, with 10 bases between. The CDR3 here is CASSFPGNSYEQYF. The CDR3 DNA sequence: TGTGCCAGCAGCTTCCCAGGGAATTCCTACGAGCAGTACTTC.

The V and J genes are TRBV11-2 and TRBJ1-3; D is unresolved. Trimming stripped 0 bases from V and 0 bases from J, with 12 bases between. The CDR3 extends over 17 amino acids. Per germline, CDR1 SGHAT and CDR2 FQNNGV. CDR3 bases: TGTGCCAGCAGCTTAGATACGTCAGCAAGCTCTGGAAACACCATATATTTT. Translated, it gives CASSLDTSASSGNTIYF.